Below, 29 T cell receptor beta chains from the same sample are listed, as sequenced in a study of PD-1 blockade in mismatch repair-deficient tumors. Libraries were prepared by immunoSEQ multiplex PCR; TCRdb keeps only in-frame clonotypes and omits some of them. The sample carries roughly 80,000 clones, over 75% recorded once. Here the sequenced sample was peripheral blood, taken 12 weeks after starting pembrolizumab. These receptors all stem from an adult with mismatch repair-deficient cancer.

V and J are TRBV6-5 and TRBJ2-2; no clear D. CDR1 and CDR2 from the germline V gene are MNHEY and SVGAGI. CDR3 size: 13 residues. Trimming left V 6 bases short and J 7 bases short, with 12 bases between. CDR3 in DNA: TGTGCCAGCAGCTTACGACCTAACGGGGAGCTGTTTTTT. It yields the protein CASSLRPNGELFF.

This chain joins TRBV7-3 and TRBJ2-7; TRBD1 aligns across 8 bases. Trimming removed 5 bases from V and 3 bases from J; junction bases left unmatched: 6. CDR1 is SGHTA and CDR2 is FQGTGA in the germline V gene. The CDR3 contains 14 residues. The CDR3 bases are TGTGCCAGCAGCACGGGACAGGTATTCTACGAGCAGTACTTC. The encoded protein is CASSTGQVFYEQYF.

V is TRBV7-9 and J is TRBJ1-4; perhaps TRBD1 as D (5 bases). The CDR3 totals 16 residues. V was trimmed by 1 base and J by 8 bases, leaving 17 bases between them. The germline V gene has CDR1 SEHNR and CDR2 FQNEAQ (reference sequence). CDR3 bases: TGTGCCAGCAGCTTAGGGCCCGGGGGAGGCGGCGAAAAACTGTTTTTT. It yields the protein CASSLGPGGGGEKLFF.

The chain combines TRBV10-3 with TRBJ1-1, with 11 bases aligning to TRBD1. Germline V gene data show CDR1 as ENHRY and CDR2 as SYGVKD. V dropped 8 bases and J dropped 1; count of bases not matched to a gene: 3. The CDR3 contains 14 residues. The CDR3 coding sequence is TGTGCCATCGGACAGGGGGCCTGGAACACTGAAGCTTTCTTT. Amino acids: CAIGQGAWNTEAFF.

In this sample, this clone turned up once. The rearrangement uses TRBV6-5 and TRBJ2-4; D may correspond to TRBD1 or TRBD2 (5 bases each). CDR1 and CDR2 (germline): MNHEY, SVGAGI. Trimming removed 4 bases from V and 4 bases from J, with 11 bases in between. The CDR3 has 14 residues. The CDR3 DNA follows: TGTGCCAGCAGTTGGGGACGGACGAAAAACATTCAGTACTTC. Translating gives CASSWGRTKNIQYF.

The rearrangement joins TRBV5-1 to TRBJ1-2; D is unresolved. The CDR3 consists of 14 residues. V was clipped by 0 bases and J by 4 bases, with 10 bases between them. Looked up from germline, CDR1 is SGHRS and CDR2 is YFSETQ. Written as DNA, the CDR3 is TGCGCCAGCAGCTTGGACGGTCTGACCTATGGCTACACCTTC. It is translated as CASSLDGLTYGYTF.

The chain uses TRBV9 and TRBJ2-1, with 10 bases lining up with TRBD2. V lost 4 bases, J lost 8 bases, and 6 bases stayed unmatched. The CDR3 covers 14 residues. The germline V gene encodes CDR1 SGDLS and CDR2 YYNGEE. Here the CDR3 DNA reads TGTGCCAGCAGCCTCCGGACTAGCGGCGATGAGCAGTTCTTC. Amino acids: CASSLRTSGDEQFF.

There are a few counts of this clone. The V call is TRBV5-1, the J call TRBJ1-1, with D uncertain. V lost 2 bases and J 1 base, leaving 9 bases between the germline ends. The CDR3 is 14 amino acids. Germline V gives CDR1 SGHRS, CDR2 YFSETQ. The CDR3 nucleotides read TGCGCCAGCAGCTTCGAGGGAGGGAACACTGAAGCTTTCTTT. Its translation is CASSFEGGNTEAFF.

V gene TRBV15 combines with J gene TRBJ1-1; maybe TRBD1 (6 bases). CDR3 length equals 15 residues. V was trimmed by 4 bases and J by 1 base, leaving 13 bases between them. Germline V lookup: CDR1 LNHNV, CDR2 YYDKDF (reference sequence). The CDR3 DNA reads TGTGCCACCAGCAATCCAGGGGCACAGAACACTGAAGCTTTCTTT. Protein: CATSNPGAQNTEAFF.

The rearrangement links TRBV21-1 to TRBJ2-1; TRBD2, the table's D call, lacks a check against the DNA. TRBV21-1 is an annotated pseudogene. The CDR3 loop spans 15 amino acids. The CDR3 region has the DNA TGTGCCAGCAGTTGTCCCCGTAACGGGGGCAATGAGCAGTTCTTC. As protein: CASSCPRNGGNEQFF.

The chain employs TRBV7-3 and TRBJ2-1; the D is unclear. This CDR3 contains 15 residues. CDR1 and CDR2 from the germline V gene are SGHTA and FQGTGA. Trimming cost V 5 bases and J 0 bases, with 11 bases left between them. The CDR3 coding sequence is TGTGCCAGCAGCAACGTGGGTAGCTCCTACAATGAGCAGTTCTTC. It specifies CASSNVGSSYNEQFF.

The chain joins TRBV5-8 to TRBJ1-2, with D maybe TRBD1 (6 bases). This CDR3 has 14 residues. Germline CDR1 and CDR2: SGHTS and YDEGEE. Trimming stripped 3 bases from V and 3 bases from J, with 12 bases between. The CDR3 sequence is CASSSIGGDYGYTF. DNA for the CDR3: TGTGCCAGCAGCTCCATAGGGGGGGACTATGGCTACACCTTC.

The V gene is TRBV30, the J gene TRBJ2-7; D possibly corresponds to TRBD1 (5 bases). The germline V gene encodes CDR1 GTSNPN and CDR2 SVGIG (reference sequence). This CDR3 has 14 residues. Trimming removed 3 bases from V and 3 bases from J, with 15 bases in between. The CDR3 is CAWSEDTRRYEQYF. The CDR3 DNA reads as TGTGCCTGGAGCGAGGACACCCGGCGCTACGAGCAGTACTTC.

CDR3 amino acids: CATSRDLDEQFF. The DNA of the CDR3 is TGTGCCACCAGCAGAGATCTTGATGAGCAGTTCTTC. The chain links TRBV15 to TRBJ2-1; D not certain. V was cut by 0 bases and J by 8 bases, with 5 bases left in between. Germline CDR1 LNHNV, CDR2 YYDKDF (reference sequence). The CDR3 sequence is 12 residues long.

This chain connects TRBV5-1 to TRBJ1-4; TRBD1 aligns across 10 bases. The CDR3 totals 17 residues. Germline V lookup: CDR1 SGHRS, CDR2 YFSETQ. Trimming at V came to 5 bases and at J to 4 bases, leaving 11 bases not matched to a gene. DNA for the CDR3: TGCGCCAGCAGGACGACAGGGGGCAGTCAGGTTAATGAAAAACTGTTTTTT. Residues: CASRTTGGSQVNEKLFF.

The V call is TRBV7-6, the J call TRBJ2-3; TRBD2 matches at 7 bases. CDR3 length equals 15 residues. Germline-derived CDR1 and CDR2 are SGHVS and FNYEAQ. V trimming: 3 bases; J trimming: 6 bases; junction bases outside the gene matches: 9. This chain's CDR3 is CASSFFAGVADTQYF. CDR3 bases: TGTGCCAGCAGCTTTTTTGCGGGAGTAGCGGATACGCAGTATTTT.

The J gene is TRBJ2-1, the V gene TRBV5-6, with D possibly being TRBD1 or TRBD2 (5 bases each). Trimming stripped 4 bases from V and 12 bases from J, with 29 bases between. Germline V gene data show CDR1 as SGHDT and CDR2 as YYEEEE. The CDR3 has 17 amino acids. CDR3 DNA sequence: TGTGCCAGCAGCCTATACGACCCGGGACGGTCGATAATAGGGCAGTTCTTC. This codes for CASSLYDPGRSIIGQFF.

The chain employs TRBV7-3 and TRBJ2-1; 10 bases match TRBD2. This CDR3 comprises 20 residues. V trimming: 4 bases; J trimming: 3 bases; junction bases outside the gene matches: 18. Germline CDR1 reads SGHTA; CDR2 reads FQGTGA. CDR3 region: CASSSPPTQREGGLYNEQFF. The CDR3 DNA reads as TGTGCCAGCAGCTCACCCCCGACCCAGCGGGAGGGGGGACTCTACAATGAGCAGTTCTTC.

This clone was counted between two and nine times. Different DNA sequences within this sample yield the same CDR3. The chain uses TRBV15 and TRBJ2-7; TRBD2 agrees at 11 bases. Unmatched junction bases numbered 5, after V lost 3 bases and J lost 4 bases. The CDR3 runs to 15 residues. Looked up from germline, CDR1 is LNHNV and CDR2 is YYDKDF (reference sequence). For the CDR3, the DNA is TGTGCCACCAGCAGTGGGACTAGCGGCTCTTACGAGCAGTACTTC. Its protein is CATSSGTSGSYEQYF.

By its share, this clone is medium-sized. The chain employs TRBV5-6 and TRBJ2-7; 11 bases match TRBD2. This CDR3 has 14 amino acids. With V trimmed by 3 bases and J by 3 bases, 2 bases remained unmatched. Looked up from germline, CDR1 is SGHDT and CDR2 is YYEEEE. The CDR3 region has the DNA TGTGCCAGCAGCTACGGGACTAGCGGCTACGAGCAGTACTTC. Its protein product is CASSYGTSGYEQYF.

J is TRBJ2-5 and V is TRBV6-1, with TRBD1 matching 8 bases. The trim removed 3 bases at V and 4 bases at J, leaving 13 bases unmatched. Germline CDR1 is MNHNS and CDR2 is SASEGT. This CDR3 has 17 residues. CDR3 bases: TGTGCCAGCAGTGAGCTTGTAGGACAGGGTACACTAGAGACCCAGTACTTC. Protein sequence: CASSELVGQGTLETQYF.

The rearrangement joins TRBV7-2 to TRBJ2-3; TRBD1 matches 9 bases. The length of the CDR3 is 17 residues. J lost 3 bases, V lost 1 base, and 8 bases had no gene match. Germline V gene sequence: CDR1 SGHTA, CDR2 FQGNSA. The CDR3 DNA sequence: TGTGCCAGCAGCTTAGGGGGTACAGGGGGCAGAACAGATACGCAGTATTTT. This sequence encodes CASSLGGTGGRTDTQYF.

Regarding this clone: Within the sample, other DNA sequences also encode this same CDR3. The chain couples TRBV6-5 to TRBJ1-5; 9 bases agree with TRBD1. CDR3 length: 15 residues. The V gene end was trimmed by 6 bases and the J gene end by 1 base; junction bases not matched to a gene: 4. Looked up from germline, CDR1 is MNHEY and CDR2 is SVGAGI. CDR3 nucleotide sequence: TGTGCCAGCAGGGGGACAGGGTCGAGCAATCAGCCCCAGCATTTT. It yields the protein CASRGTGSSNQPQHF.

This clone has only a few counts. This chain joins TRBV19 and TRBJ2-7; 8 bases are shared with TRBD1. J lost 4 bases, V lost 5 bases, and 13 bases had no gene match. The length of the CDR3 is 16 residues. CDR1 and CDR2 from the germline V gene are LNHDA and SQIVND (reference sequence). CDR3 region: CASSLTGEELPYEQYF. The CDR3 region has the DNA TGTGCCAGTAGTTTGACAGGGGAGGAGTTGCCTTACGAGCAGTACTTC.

The sample holds a few counts of this clone. CDR3 DNA sequence: TGTGCCAGCAGGGAAGCGGACTACGAGCAGTACTTC. Translating gives CASREADYEQYF. The chain uses TRBV7-9 and TRBJ2-7; a weak D match, TRBD2 (5 bases). Trimming took off 6 bases at V and 3 bases at J, with 9 bases between the two ends. There are 12 residues in the CDR3. CDR1 is SEHNR and CDR2 is FQNEAQ in the germline V gene (reference sequence).

This rearrangement joins TRBV19 to TRBJ1-1; possibly TRBD1 for D (6 bases). Germline CDR1 reads LNHDA; CDR2 reads SQIVND (reference sequence). Trimming cost V 5 bases and J 6 bases, with 13 bases left between them. The CDR3 contains 13 residues. The CDR3 nucleotides are TGTGCCAGTAGTCTACTCAGGGGATCTGAAGCTTTCTTT. This sequence encodes CASSLLRGSEAFF. The full variable domain, in which reference TRBV19 and TRBJ1-1 provide the parts outside the CDR3, is DGGITQSPKYLFRKEGQNVTLSCEQNLNHDAMYWYRQDPGQGLRLIYYSQIVNDFQKGDIAEGYSVSREKKESFPLTVTSAQKNPTAFYLCASSLLRGSEAFFGQGTRLTVV.

The chain has TRBV10-3 and TRBJ1-3; tentatively, D is TRBD1 (5 bases). V lost 3 bases and J lost 2, with 17 bases in between. Germline CDR1 and CDR2: ENHRY and SYGVKD. The CDR3 runs 17 residues. The DNA for the CDR3 is TGTGCCATCAGTGAAGGCGCTCCGGGGGGAACTGGAAACACCATATATTTT. Translating gives CAISEGAPGGTGNTIYF.

This chain uses TRBV5-5 with TRBJ1-2, with 7 bases matching TRBD1. Germline V gene sequence: CDR1 SGHKS, CDR2 YYEKEE (reference sequence). V was clipped by 0 bases and J by 5 bases; unmatched bases: 1. The CDR3 is 13 residues long. The CDR3 DNA follows: TGTGCCAGCAGCTTGGAACAGGGGTATGGCTACACCTTC. Translation gives CASSLEQGYGYTF.

The chain carries TRBV4-2 and TRBJ2-3; D is perhaps TRBD1 (5 bases). This CDR3 is built from 15 residues. Trimming took off 6 bases at V and 2 bases at J, with 15 bases between the two ends. In germline, CDR1 is LGHNA, CDR2 YNFKEQ. This CDR3 reads CASRGTGEFTDTQYF. Here the CDR3 DNA reads TGTGCCAGCAGAGGAACAGGCGAGTTCACAGATACGCAGTATTTT.